This passage covers 29 T cell receptor beta chains from one sample sequenced in a study of shared clonotypes between healthy human individuals. The protocol was immunoSEQ multiplex PCR, while the TCRdb copy is restricted to in-frame clones and leaves out a portion. The table records 2 million to 2.5 million clones, about 93% of them present only once. Selected positively for CCR7 and CD45RO-negative, naive CD8 cells excluded terminally differentiated effector memory CD45RA+ cells. Sequencing input: naive CD8+ T cells from PBMCs. Every receptor here comes from a man younger than 30 in good health. Some clones in this sample may be carry-over from other donors' samples.

The CDR3 region has the DNA TGCGCCAGCAGCCAACAAACCGGGATTCTGGTTCCCTACGAGCAGTACTTC. Translating gives CASSQQTGILVPYEQYF. The chain links TRBV4-1 to TRBJ2-7; D is possibly TRBD2 (5 bases). CDR1 is MGHRA, CDR2 YSYEKL, per germline. CDR3 length: 17 residues. Trimming left V 2 bases short and J 2 bases short, with 19 bases between.

The chain couples TRBV7-9 to TRBJ2-7; a weak D match, TRBD1 (6 bases). The ends were cut back, 2 bases at V and 0 bases at J, with 14 bases in the middle. Germline V gene sequence: CDR1 SEHNR, CDR2 FQNEAQ (reference sequence). The CDR3 runs to 16 residues. CDR3 amino acids: CASSLRGGQSSYEQYF. As DNA, the CDR3 is TGTGCCAGCAGCTTAAGAGGAGGACAGAGCTCCTACGAGCAGTACTTC.

The CDR3 DNA is TGCGCCAGCAGCCAAGGCACCGGACCTTACACTGAAGCTTTCTTT. Amino acid sequence: CASSQGTGPYTEAFF. The chain carries TRBV4-1 and TRBJ1-1, with D uncertain. Germline V gene sequence: CDR1 MGHRA, CDR2 YSYEKL. This CDR3 region has 15 residues. Trimming took 1 base from V and 3 from J, leaving 12 bases between them.

This clone showed up just a few times. The CDR3: CASRLGLEAFF. CDR3 nucleotide sequence: TGCGCCAGCAGACTGGGCCTTGAAGCTTTCTTT. The genes are TRBV5-1 and TRBJ1-1; no firm D call. Looked up from germline, CDR1 is SGHRS and CDR2 is YFSETQ. Trimming cost V 5 bases and J 7 bases, with 9 bases left between them. The CDR3 extends over 11 amino acids.

The V gene is TRBV4-3, the J gene TRBJ2-3, with D perhaps matching TRBD2 (6 bases). Trimming removed 4 bases from V and 5 bases from J, with 16 bases in between. The CDR3 totals 15 residues. Germline lookup yields CDR1 LGHNA and CDR2 YSLEER. In DNA, the CDR3 is TGCGCCAGCAGCCTGGGGGGTAGCCGTGGAGATACGCAGTATTTT. This encodes CASSLGGSRGDTQYF.

This rearrangement joins TRBV27 to TRBJ2-3; TRBD1 aligns across 7 bases. The CDR3 runs 15 residues. V was clipped by 3 bases and J by 3 bases; unmatched bases: 6. Germline V gene data show CDR1 as MNHEY and CDR2 as SMNVEV (reference sequence). Written as DNA, the CDR3 is TGTGCCAGCAGTTTGACAGGGTGGAGGACAGATACGCAGTATTTT. Translating gives CASSLTGWRTDTQYF.

This chain connects TRBV4-1 to TRBJ1-2, with D possibly matching TRBD1 (6 bases). The germline V and J ends were trimmed by 0 bases and 8 bases, with 19 bases remaining between them. The germline V gene encodes CDR1 MGHRA and CDR2 YSYEKL. The CDR3 sequence is 16 residues long. The CDR3 sequence is CASSQERGTYGKGYTF. The CDR3 DNA reads TGCGCCAGCAGCCAAGAGCGGGGGACATACGGGAAAGGCTACACCTTC.

The chain links TRBV11-2 to TRBJ2-7; 7 bases are a match to TRBD2. V shed 5 bases, J shed 3 bases, and the junction held 13 bases outside the gene matches. CDR1 is SGHAT and CDR2 is FQNNGV in the germline V gene. CDR3 length: 16 amino acids. The CDR3 loop is CASSPEPHRGDYEQYF. The CDR3 nucleotides are TGTGCCAGCAGCCCCGAGCCCCACCGGGGGGACTACGAGCAGTACTTC.

A remark on this clone: At the DNA level, this CDR3 is encoded by other sequences in the same sample as well. This chain connects TRBV9 to TRBJ2-5, with TRBD2 as a possible D gene (6 bases). V shed 0 bases and J shed 5 bases, with 14 bases lying between them. Germline V gives CDR1 SGDLS, CDR2 YYNGEE. The CDR3 runs 15 residues. CDR3 DNA sequence: TGTGCCAGCAGCGTAGCGGGAGCCGGAGGGGAGACCCAGTACTTC. Translated: CASSVAGAGGETQYF.

The CDR3 DNA sequence: TGTGCCAGCAGCTTGTTGGCTAGCGGGAGTTCTATGGATGAGCAGTTCTTC. Residues: CASSLLASGSSMDEQFF. The chain links TRBV5-6 to TRBJ2-1, with TRBD2 identical over 10 bases. Germline V gene lookup returns CDR1 SGHDT and CDR2 YYEEEE. V was pared by 1 base and J by 8 bases, with 12 bases of the junction left unmatched. This CDR3 region has 17 residues.

The V call is TRBV7-2, the J call TRBJ2-1; weak D call: TRBD1 (5 bases). V lost 2 bases to trimming and J lost 6 bases, with 14 bases between them. CDR3 length: 15 residues. The germline V gene encodes CDR1 SGHTA and CDR2 FQGNSA. The CDR3 DNA sequence: TGTGCCAGCAGCTTATTGGGTAGGGGAAGCAATGAGCAGTTCTTC. Its protein is CASSLLGRGSNEQFF.

V and J are TRBV10-3 and TRBJ2-7, with D uncertain. Trimming shortened V by 4 bases and J by 0 bases, and 10 bases separated the two germline ends. The CDR3 consists of 14 residues. Per the germline V gene, CDR1 is ENHRY and CDR2 is SYGVKD. The CDR3 DNA sequence: TGTGCCATCAGTGTCAAGGGTAGCTCCTACGAGCAGTACTTC. This codes for CAISVKGSSYEQYF.

Of note for this clone: The junction differs from germline at one of its ends, possibly a read error. This chain joins TRBV4-2 and TRBJ2-1; D is perhaps TRBD2 (5 bases). This CDR3 is 18 amino acids long. Germline V lookup: CDR1 LGHNA, CDR2 YNFKEQ. The CDR3 region is CASGQDGVALSSYNEQFF. The CDR3 DNA is TGTGCCAGCGGCCAAGACGGGGTAGCTCTGAGCTCCTACAATGAGCAGTTCTTC.

This chain connects TRBV5-4 to TRBJ2-3; possible D gene TRBD2, 6 bases. The CDR3 sequence is 15 residues long. V gave up 1 base and J gave up 8 bases, with 17 bases separating them. Germline V CDR1 and CDR2: SGHNT, YYREEE (reference sequence). CDR3 amino acids: CASSLRAGLEGTQYF. Here the CDR3 DNA reads TGTGCCAGCAGCTTGCGGGCGGGCCTGGAGGGTACGCAGTATTTT.

As to this clone: Other DNA variants within this sample encode the same CDR3. V is TRBV27 and J is TRBJ2-7; D gene ambiguous. The CDR3 totals 14 residues. Germline values: CDR1 MNHEY, CDR2 SMNVEV (reference sequence). Trimming removed 8 bases from V and 0 bases from J, with 14 bases in between. The CDR3 loop reads CASGLRASSYEQYF. DNA of the CDR3: TGTGCCAGCGGGCTTCGGGCCAGCTCCTACGAGCAGTACTTC.

The count of this clone is one. The junction differs from germline at one of its ends, possibly a read error. The chain recombines TRBV27 with TRBJ2-1; 9 positions agree with TRBD1. From germline, CDR1 is MNHEY and CDR2 SMNVEV (reference sequence). This CDR3 comprises 13 residues. The CDR3 sequence is CASSSSPGQGSVF. The CDR3 DNA follows: TGTGCCAGCAGTTCCTCCCCGGGACAGGGTTCAGTCTTC.

The chain couples TRBV7-6 to TRBJ2-3; TRBD1 agrees at 7 bases. This CDR3 spans 17 amino acids. V lost 5 bases and J lost 2; bases outside the gene matches: 13. The germline V gene has CDR1 SGHVS and CDR2 FNYEAQ. The CDR3 nucleotides read TGTGCCAGCAGCCTCCCCCTAAAGACAGGGCACACAGATACGCAGTATTTT. This codes for CASSLPLKTGHTDTQYF. Combining the CDR3 with reference TRBV7-6 and TRBJ2-3 gives the whole variable domain GAGVSQSPRYKVTKRGQDVALRCDPISGHVSLYWYRQALGQGPEFLTYFNYEAQQDKSGLPNDRFSAERPEGSISTLTIQRTEQRDSAMYRCASSLPLKTGHTDTQYFGPGTRLTVL.

The chain links TRBV7-8 to TRBJ2-3; TRBD2 agrees at 10 bases. V lost 5 bases and J lost 4; bases outside the gene matches: 6. The CDR3 has 15 amino acids. Germline CDR1 SGHVS, CDR2 FQNEAQ. CDR3 nucleotide sequence: TGTGCCAGCAGCACGCTAGCGGGAGTCGCAGATACGCAGTATTTT. Its translation: CASSTLAGVADTQYF.

This clone was seen a few times. This chain links TRBV7-9 with TRBJ2-2, with D hard to call. The ends were cut back, 0 bases at V and 6 bases at J, with 5 bases in the middle. The germline V gene has CDR1 SEHNR and CDR2 FQNEAQ (reference sequence). The CDR3 contains 13 residues. CDR3 in DNA: TGTGCCAGCAGCTTAGCGGCGGCCGGGGAGCTGTTTTTT. It encodes CASSLAAAGELFF. The complete variable domain, with remaining parts taken from reference TRBV7-9 and TRBJ2-2, reads DTGVSQNPRHKITKRGQNVTFRCDPISEHNRLYWYRQTLGQGPEFLTYFQNEAQLEKSRLLSDRFSAERPKGSFSTLEIQRTEQGDSAMYLCASSLAAAGELFFGEGSRLTVL.

Details on this clone: This specimen includes other DNA sequences encoding the same CDR3. The chain couples TRBV9 to TRBJ2-1; 7 bases agree with TRBD2. Losses at the gene ends were 0 bases for V and 7 bases for J; bases not matched to a gene: 7. CDR3 length: 15 amino acids. CDR1 and CDR2 (germline): SGDLS, YYNGEE. The CDR3, as DNA: TGTGCCAGCAGCGTAGGTAGCGGGCGGGGGAATGAGCAGTTCTTC. Residues: CASSVGSGRGNEQFF. Supplemented by reference TRBV9 and TRBJ2-1, the full variable domain reads DSGVTQTPKHLITATGQRVTLRCSPRSGDLSVYWYQQSLDQGLQFLIQYYNGEERAKGNILERFSAQQFPDLHSELNLSSLELGDSALYFCASSVGSGRGNEQFFGPGTRLTVL.

V usage is TRBV27 and J usage is TRBJ1-2; 8 bases fit TRBD1. The junction had 5 bases not matched to a gene; V was cut back by 5 bases and J by 0 bases. Germline CDR1 is MNHEY and CDR2 is SMNVEV (reference sequence). The CDR3 spans 15 residues. For the CDR3, the DNA is TGTGCCAGCAGTCCAGGACAGGGCCCTAACTATGGCTACACCTTC. This encodes CASSPGQGPNYGYTF.

The chain employs TRBV7-3 and TRBJ2-3, with 11 bases aligning to TRBD2. CDR1 and CDR2 from the germline V gene are SGHTA and FQGTGA. The V segment lost 1 base and the J segment 0 bases; nucleotides outside the gene matches: 9. CDR3 size: 19 residues. CDR3 coding DNA: TGTGCCAGCAGCTTAAGGTCTGGGACTAGCGGCGCTAGCACAGATACGCAGTATTTT. Its translation is CASSLRSGTSGASTDTQYF.

The chain links TRBV19 to TRBJ2-3; 9 bases agree with TRBD2. Germline-derived CDR1 and CDR2 are LNHDA and SQIVND (reference sequence). The V gene end was trimmed by 7 bases and the J gene end by 3 bases; junction bases not matched to a gene: 11. The CDR3 runs 16 residues. This CDR3 reads CASTPRPGLATDTQYF. DNA for the CDR3: TGTGCCAGTACCCCACGACCGGGACTAGCTACAGATACGCAGTATTTT.

The CDR3 coding sequence is TGTGCCAGCTCACAAGGGGAGAAACGGAGCATCCAAGAGACCCAGTACTTC. Protein: CASSQGEKRSIQETQYF. The chain employs TRBV18 and TRBJ2-5, with D perhaps assigned TRBD1 or TRBD2 (5 bases each). The CDR3 has 17 residues. Between the trimmed V and J ends, which lost 4 bases and 1 base, there was a span of 19 bases. Germline CDR1 and CDR2: KGHSH and LQKENI.

The chain uses TRBV5-1 and TRBJ2-7; TRBD1 agrees at 8 bases. This CDR3 comprises 13 residues. The V segment lost 3 bases and the J segment 5 bases; nucleotides outside the gene matches: 4. Germline V CDR1 and CDR2: SGHRS, YFSETQ. For the CDR3, the DNA is TGCGCCAGCAGCTGGACAGGGAAGAACGAGCAGTACTTC. This sequence encodes CASSWTGKNEQYF.

The rearrangement joins TRBV28 to TRBJ1-2; no reliable D call. V was shortened by 6 bases and J by 2 bases, with 19 bases between the two germline ends. This CDR3 is 16 amino acids long. The V gene's germline CDR1 is MDHEN and CDR2 SYDVKM. The chain's CDR3 is CASSYSTGVRNYGYTF. The CDR3 DNA is TGTGCCAGCAGCTACTCAACCGGGGTAAGGAACTATGGCTACACCTTC.

The V and J genes are TRBV7-8 and TRBJ2-7; the D gene is possibly TRBD1 (7 bases). CDR1 is SGHVS and CDR2 is FQNEAQ in the germline V gene. V was trimmed by 2 bases and J by 5 bases, leaving 13 bases between them. This CDR3 contains 14 residues. The CDR3 sequence: CASSLTRGVHEQYF. In DNA form, the CDR3 reads TGTGCCAGCAGCTTAACCAGGGGGGTTCACGAGCAGTACTTC.

A word on this clone: This same CDR3 is encoded by further DNA sequences in the sample. J is TRBJ1-1 and V is TRBV7-6; D call uncertain. Trimming removed 1 base from V and 1 base from J, with 7 bases in between. The V gene's germline CDR1 is SGHVS and CDR2 FNYEAQ. CDR3 length: 14 amino acids. CDR3 nucleotide sequence: TGTGCCAGCAGCTTAGGTGGAGCGAACACTGAAGCTTTCTTT. This sequence encodes CASSLGGANTEAFF.

The V and J genes are TRBV10-3 and TRBJ1-2; D is uncertain. Germline CDR1 and CDR2: ENHRY and SYGVKD. CDR3 length: 12 amino acids. Trimming took off 0 bases at V and 12 bases at J, with 11 bases between the two ends. The CDR3: CAISESHKANTF. The DNA for the CDR3 is TGTGCCATCAGTGAGTCACACAAAGCAAACACCTTC.